This T cell receptor beta chain was recorded in a study of blood T cell repertoires in COVID-19. Authors' methods: Amplified reference gene primers provided the basis for estimating nucleated cell counts. The assay was immunoSEQ multiplex PCR, and TCRdb's table has in-frame clones only and misses some. The V and J calls and clone size are taken from that table; D and trimming were inferred from the DNA. The sample consists of about 84,000 clones, 75% to 85% of them appearing once. Source material: peripheral blood. The clonotype was recovered from a woman of 80 years or more with acute or convalescent COVID-19.

The CDR3 DNA reads as TGTGCCATCAGTGAGCAGGGGTGGGGCACTGAAGCTTTCTTT. Translation: CAISEQGWGTEAFF. The chain employs TRBV10-3 and TRBJ1-1; weak D call: TRBD1 (6 bases). The CDR3 runs to 14 residues. CDR1 is ENHRY and CDR2 is SYGVKD in the germline V gene. Trimming removed 2 bases from V and 4 bases from J, with 11 bases in between.